This T cell receptor beta chain was sequenced during a study of Ad26.COV2.S vaccination and SARS-CoV-2 variants. Study as a whole: Participants got Ad26.COV2.S intramuscularly, once or twice 56 days apart.

Treatment meaning: roughly 19 received Ad26.COV2.S at low or high dose, single or two shots; about 5 received placebo; per-sample allocation not given. At day 63 after the first vaccine or placebo injection, samples were drawn. TCRdb keeps only in-frame clones here, not all; method: immunoSEQ multiplex PCR. The sample comprises roughly 250,000 clones, around nine tenths of which are singletons, and about 2.8% rests with the top ten. Source: peripheral blood, taken in a trial of Ad26.COV2.S vaccine versus placebo. The sequence derives from a person between 18 and 59 years old who received the Ad26.COV2.S COVID-19 vaccine or a placebo.

The CDR3 protein is CASSSSGLASRGTQYF. In nucleotides, the CDR3 is TGTGCCAGCAGCAGCTCGGGACTAGCCTCCCGGGGGACCCAGTACTTC. V usage is TRBV7-2 and J usage is TRBJ2-5; 9 positions match TRBD2. The trim removed 5 bases at V and 7 bases at J, leaving 14 bases unmatched. The CDR3 is 16 amino acids. Germline CDR1 and CDR2: SGHTA and FQGNSA.